This T cell receptor (beta chain) was recorded in a study of chemoradiotherapy in HPV16-positive cancers. Only in-frame clones appear in the TCRdb table, and some are missing; sequencing was by immunoSEQ multiplex PCR. Among under 15,000 clones listed, around 87% were seen once. This clone was seen once. As yet, its antigen is unknown. Samples were taken several times over chemoradiotherapy. This CDR3 is 17 amino acids long. V lost 1 base to trimming and J lost 2 bases, with 17 bases between them. Germline values: CDR1 SGHTA, CDR2 FQGNSA. Study-wide findings and caveats: HPV-specific T cells were functionally defined from only a couple of HPV16-positive patients. Candidate HPV-specific clones and E7-related TCR motifs grew in tumor during treatment. In HPV16-positive patients, HPV-responsive T-cell expansion tracked better recurrence-free survival.

Material: blood, obtained from a patient who underwent chemoradiotherapy. This receptor was obtained from a human donor with HPV-associated anogenital cancer. The J gene is TRBJ1-1, the V gene TRBV7-2; a possible D gene is TRBD1 (6 bases). This CDR3 is CASSLVPPGVGNTEAFF. CDR3 nucleotides: TGTGCCAGCAGCTTAGTACCGCCAGGGGTGGGTAACACTGAAGCTTTCTTT. The full variable domain, with the rest looked up from reference TRBV7-2 and TRBJ1-1, is GAGVSQSPSNKVTEKGKDVELRCDPISGHTALYWYRQSLGQGLEFLIYFQGNSAPDKSGLPSDRFSAERTGGSVSTLTIQRTQQEDSAVYLCASSLVPPGVGNTEAFFGQGTRLTVV.